The entry that follows covers one TCR beta chain sequence. Its recognized antigen is unknown. There are no base qualities to consult, and no much larger clone falls within one base. This specimen belongs to a study of blood T cell repertoires in COVID-19 (dated by TCRdb to 2020 to 2022). For the wider study: The collaborator samples originated in the United States, Italy and Spain and spanned the acute and convalescent phases of COVID-19. The material from the prospective study consisted of cDNA or gDNA derived from T cells, B-cell-depleted T cells, or PBMCs. Deeply sampled blood TCRbeta repertoires from subjects exposed to, actively infected with, or recovered from COVID-19 were included in the dataset. A freely available public database, intended as a resource for researchers studying the immune response to SARS-CoV-2, is where the repertoires were released. The samples were drawn from two sources: the first 160 participants of the ongoing ImmuneRACE study, and 1,254 subjects contributed by 6 global collaborators. Nearly every sample came with metadata listing a de-identified subject ID, COVID-19 status, age in years and sex. Where available, HLA class I and class II types were obtained from metadata supplied by the sample provider rather than from assay-based typing. Results and caveats for the whole study, not just this receptor: The quantity of clinical and demographic metadata differed by source and by participant and was supplied without curation.

The collaborating institutions used their own protocols to collect whole blood in K2EDTA tubes. For TCRbeta analysis, collaborators shipped samples as frozen whole blood, isolated PBMCs, or DNA extracted from either of those sample types. The immunoSEQ Assay, a bias-controlled multiplex PCR, was used to amplify TCRbeta CDR3 regions from genomic DNA. In the authors' own workflow: Nucleated cell counts per sample were estimated from amplification of reference gene primers within the assay. To quantify the absolute abundance of each unique TCRbeta CDR3 rearrangement, sequence reads were collapsed and filtered. For each sample, productive Simpson clonality was calculated as the square root of Simpson's diversity index over productive rearrangements. TCRdb took over this immuneACCESS table, retaining in-frame rearrangements with V and J assigned. Such tables are incomplete; in checked studies, under half of the missing clones stem from an unresolved V gene, and the remainder is unexplained. The DNA gave D and trimming, while V, J and clone size come from that table. A total of approximately 110,000 clones appear in this sample, around 85% of them only once. The top ten clones comprise 1.5% to 1.7% of the sample.

Reading the germline V gene gives CDR1 MGHRA and CDR2 YSYEKL. Trimming accounts for 0 bases at V and 6 bases at J, while the number of junction bases matched to no gene is 7. The CDR3 contains 15 residues, cysteine and phenylalanine counted. The only DNA kept is the CDR3, 45 bases in frame from the first base. The chain couples TRBV4-1 to TRBJ1-1; 7 middle bases align to TRBD1. The sample was peripheral blood. The receptor comes from a man between 45 and 60 years old with acute or convalescent COVID-19. The DNA sequence follows: TGCGCCAGCAGCCAAGAATTCGGACAGGTGGCTGAAGCTTTCTTT. Translated, it reads CASSQEFGQVAEAFF.